The sequence of this T cell receptor (beta chain) was determined in a study of cytomegalovirus exposure and HLA in healthy donors. Study context: In a previous analysis, approximately 110 million unique TCR beta sequences were found from some 180 million T cells. General study results and limits: In a later analysis, several top co-occurrence clusters appeared linked to parvovirus B19, influenza, CMV and Epstein-Barr virus. In an earlier analysis, in some 500 donors, most V segments appeared productive either ~87% or ~30% of the time.

Germline values: CDR1 SEHNR, CDR2 FQNEAQ (reference sequence). CDR3 length: 15 residues. V lost 1 base, J lost 4 bases, and 5 bases stayed unmatched. On this clone itself: As yet, its antigen is unknown.

Both 60 Vbeta primers and 13 Jbeta primers went into the PCR. Profiling relied on immunoSEQ multiplex PCR, and the TCRdb table lists in-frame clones only, not all of them. The table includes about 130,000 clones, 76% detected once. This TCR was sampled from a man aged 40-49 years in good health and CMV-seronegative. Sequenced: PBMCs. V usage is TRBV7-9 and J usage is TRBJ2-7; 9 nucleotides match TRBD2. CDR3 sequence reads: CASSLVLAGWYEQYF. The CDR3 nucleotides read TGTGCCAGCAGCTTAGTTCTAGCGGGGTGGTACGAGCAGTACTTC.